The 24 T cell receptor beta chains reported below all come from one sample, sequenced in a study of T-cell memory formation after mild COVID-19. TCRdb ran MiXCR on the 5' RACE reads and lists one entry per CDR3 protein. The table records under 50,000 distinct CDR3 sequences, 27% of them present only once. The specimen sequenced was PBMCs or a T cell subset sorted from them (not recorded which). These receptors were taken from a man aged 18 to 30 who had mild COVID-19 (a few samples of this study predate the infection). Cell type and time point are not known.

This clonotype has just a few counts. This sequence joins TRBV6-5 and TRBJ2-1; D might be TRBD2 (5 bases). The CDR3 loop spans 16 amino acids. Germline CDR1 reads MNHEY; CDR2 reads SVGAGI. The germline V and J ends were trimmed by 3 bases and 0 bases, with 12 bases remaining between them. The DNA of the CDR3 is TGTGCCAGCAGTTATAGGGTGGAGGTCTCCTACAATGAGCAGTTCTTC. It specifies CASSYRVEVSYNEQFF.

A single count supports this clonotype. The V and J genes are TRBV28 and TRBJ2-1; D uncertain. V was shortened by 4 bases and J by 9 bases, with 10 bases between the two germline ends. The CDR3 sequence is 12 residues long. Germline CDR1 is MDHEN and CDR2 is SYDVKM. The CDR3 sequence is CASSYRFTEQFF. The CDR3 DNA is TGTGCCAGCAGTTATCGGTTTACTGAGCAGTTCTTC.

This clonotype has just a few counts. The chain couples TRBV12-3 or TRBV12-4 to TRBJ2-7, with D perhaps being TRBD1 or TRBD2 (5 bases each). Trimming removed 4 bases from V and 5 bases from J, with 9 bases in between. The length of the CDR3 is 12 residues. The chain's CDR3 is CASSSVGDEQYF. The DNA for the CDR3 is TGTGCCAGCAGTTCTGTGGGGGACGAGCAGTACTTC.

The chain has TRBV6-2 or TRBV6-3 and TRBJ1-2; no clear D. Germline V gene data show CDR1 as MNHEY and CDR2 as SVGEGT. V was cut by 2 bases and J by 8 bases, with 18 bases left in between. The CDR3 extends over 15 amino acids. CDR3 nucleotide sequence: TGTGCCAGCAGTTACGGACGGAACGGCGGTCAGGGCTACACCTTC. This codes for CASSYGRNGGQGYTF.

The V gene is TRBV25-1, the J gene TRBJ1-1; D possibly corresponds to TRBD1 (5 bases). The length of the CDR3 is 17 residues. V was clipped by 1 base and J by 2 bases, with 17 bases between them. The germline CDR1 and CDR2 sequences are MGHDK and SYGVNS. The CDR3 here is CASSESKPGRLNTEAFF. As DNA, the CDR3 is TGTGCCAGCAGTGAATCGAAGCCAGGGCGGTTAAACACTGAAGCTTTCTTT.

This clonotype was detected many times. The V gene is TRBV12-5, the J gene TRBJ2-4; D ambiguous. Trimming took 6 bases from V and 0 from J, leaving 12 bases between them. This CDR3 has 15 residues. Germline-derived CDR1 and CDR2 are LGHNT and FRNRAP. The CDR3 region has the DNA TGTGCTAGTGGGACCGCGGATCTAGCCAAAAACATTCAGTACTTC. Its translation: CASGTADLAKNIQYF.

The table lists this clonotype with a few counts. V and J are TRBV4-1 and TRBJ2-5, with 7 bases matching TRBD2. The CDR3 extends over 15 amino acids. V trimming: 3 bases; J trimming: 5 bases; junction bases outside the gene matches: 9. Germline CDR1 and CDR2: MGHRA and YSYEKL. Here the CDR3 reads CASSQTGGEGETQYF. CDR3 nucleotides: TGCGCCAGCAGCCAGACCGGAGGGGAGGGCGAGACCCAGTACTTC.

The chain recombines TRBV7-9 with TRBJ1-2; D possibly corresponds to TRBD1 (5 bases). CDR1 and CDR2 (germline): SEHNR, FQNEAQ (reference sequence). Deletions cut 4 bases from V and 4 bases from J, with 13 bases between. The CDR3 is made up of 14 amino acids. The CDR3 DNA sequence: TGTGCCAGCAGCTCTGGCTTGACAGTCTATGGCTACACCTTC. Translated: CASSSGLTVYGYTF.

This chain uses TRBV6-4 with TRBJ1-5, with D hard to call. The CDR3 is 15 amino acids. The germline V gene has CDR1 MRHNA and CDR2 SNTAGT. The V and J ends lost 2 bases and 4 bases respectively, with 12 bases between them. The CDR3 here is CASSDRGNANQPQHF. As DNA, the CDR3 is TGTGCCAGCAGTGACCGGGGAAACGCTAATCAGCCCCAGCATTTT.

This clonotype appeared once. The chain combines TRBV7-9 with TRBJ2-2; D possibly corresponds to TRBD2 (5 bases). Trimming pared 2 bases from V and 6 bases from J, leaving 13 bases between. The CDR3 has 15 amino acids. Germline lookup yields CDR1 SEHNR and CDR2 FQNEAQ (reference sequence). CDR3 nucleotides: TGTGCCAGCAGCTTACAATCTGGACTGCCCGGGGAGCTGTTTTTT. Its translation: CASSLQSGLPGELFF.

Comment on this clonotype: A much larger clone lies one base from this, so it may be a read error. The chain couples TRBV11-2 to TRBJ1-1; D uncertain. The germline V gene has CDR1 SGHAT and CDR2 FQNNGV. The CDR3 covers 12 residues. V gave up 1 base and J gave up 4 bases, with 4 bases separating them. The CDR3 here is CASSLGITEAFF. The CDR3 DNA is TGTGCCAGCAGCTTAGGGATCACTGAAGCTTTCTTT.

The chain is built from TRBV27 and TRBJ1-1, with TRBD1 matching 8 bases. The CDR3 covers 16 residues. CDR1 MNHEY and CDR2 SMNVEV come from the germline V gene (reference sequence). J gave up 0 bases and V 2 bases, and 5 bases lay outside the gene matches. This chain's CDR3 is CASSLIQGGLNTEAFF. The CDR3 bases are TGTGCCAGCAGTTTAATACAGGGGGGGTTGAACACTGAAGCTTTCTTT.

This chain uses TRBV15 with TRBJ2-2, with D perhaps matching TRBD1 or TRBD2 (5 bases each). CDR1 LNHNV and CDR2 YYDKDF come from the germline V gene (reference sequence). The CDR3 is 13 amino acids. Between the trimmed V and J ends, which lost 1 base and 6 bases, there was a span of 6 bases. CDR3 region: CATSRGGPGELFF. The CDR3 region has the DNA TGTGCCACCAGCAGAGGGGGACCCGGGGAGCTGTTTTTT.

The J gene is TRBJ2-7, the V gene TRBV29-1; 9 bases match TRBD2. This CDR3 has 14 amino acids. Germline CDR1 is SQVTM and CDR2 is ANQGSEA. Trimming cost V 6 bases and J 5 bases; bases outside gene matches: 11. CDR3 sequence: CSVEIPSGVNEQYF. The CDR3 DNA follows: TGCAGCGTCGAGATTCCTAGCGGGGTGAACGAGCAGTACTTC.

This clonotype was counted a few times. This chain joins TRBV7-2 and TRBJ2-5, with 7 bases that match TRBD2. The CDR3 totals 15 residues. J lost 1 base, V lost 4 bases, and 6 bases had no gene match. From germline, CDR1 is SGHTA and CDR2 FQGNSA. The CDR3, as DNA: TGTGCCAGCAGCTCAGCCCCTAGCGGCCAAGAGACCCAGTACTTC. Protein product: CASSSAPSGQETQYF.

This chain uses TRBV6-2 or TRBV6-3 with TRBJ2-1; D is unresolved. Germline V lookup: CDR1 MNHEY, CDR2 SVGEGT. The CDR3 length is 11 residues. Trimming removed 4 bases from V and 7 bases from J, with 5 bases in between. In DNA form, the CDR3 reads TGTGCCAGCAGTTTTTATAATGAGCAGTTCTTC. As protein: CASSFYNEQFF.

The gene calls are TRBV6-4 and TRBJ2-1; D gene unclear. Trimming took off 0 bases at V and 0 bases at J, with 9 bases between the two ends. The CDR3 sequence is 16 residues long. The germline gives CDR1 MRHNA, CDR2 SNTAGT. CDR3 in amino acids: CASSDSPYSSYNEQFF. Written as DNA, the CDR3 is TGTGCCAGCAGTGACTCCCCCTATAGCTCCTACAATGAGCAGTTCTTC.

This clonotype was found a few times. The CDR3 spells CASSQTLNYGYTF. Here the CDR3 DNA reads TGTGCCAGCAGTCAGACACTTAACTATGGCTACACCTTC. The chain couples TRBV12-3 or TRBV12-4 to TRBJ1-2; D is undetermined. V lost 5 bases and J lost 1, with 8 bases in between. The CDR3 spans 13 residues.

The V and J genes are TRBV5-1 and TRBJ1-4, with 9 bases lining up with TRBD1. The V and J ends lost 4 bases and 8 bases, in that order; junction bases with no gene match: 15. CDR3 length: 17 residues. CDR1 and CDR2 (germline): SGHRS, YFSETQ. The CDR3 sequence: CASSPKSLQGAEEKLFF. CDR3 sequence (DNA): TGCGCCAGCAGCCCGAAGTCTCTACAGGGGGCGGAGGAAAAACTGTTTTTT. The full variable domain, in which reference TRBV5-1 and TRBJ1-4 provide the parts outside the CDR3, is KAGVTQTPRYLIKTRGQQVTLSCSPISGHRSVSWYQQTPGQGLQFLFEYFSETQRNKGNFPGRFSGRQFSNSRSEMNVSTLELGDSALYLCASSPKSLQGAEEKLFFGSGTQLSVL.

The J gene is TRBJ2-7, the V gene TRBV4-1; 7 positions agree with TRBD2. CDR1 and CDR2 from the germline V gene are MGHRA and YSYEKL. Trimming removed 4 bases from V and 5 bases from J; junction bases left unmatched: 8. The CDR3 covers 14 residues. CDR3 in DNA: TGCGCCAGCAGCCTCCTCTTTGGGGGGGACGAGCAGTACTTC. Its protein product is CASSLLFGGDEQYF.

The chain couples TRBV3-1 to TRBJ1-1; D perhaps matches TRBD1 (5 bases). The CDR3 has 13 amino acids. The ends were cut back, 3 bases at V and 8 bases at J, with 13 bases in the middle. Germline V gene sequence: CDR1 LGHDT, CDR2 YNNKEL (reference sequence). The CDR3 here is CASSQIGTVEAFF. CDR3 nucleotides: TGTGCCAGCAGCCAGATCGGGACGGTGGAAGCTTTCTTT.

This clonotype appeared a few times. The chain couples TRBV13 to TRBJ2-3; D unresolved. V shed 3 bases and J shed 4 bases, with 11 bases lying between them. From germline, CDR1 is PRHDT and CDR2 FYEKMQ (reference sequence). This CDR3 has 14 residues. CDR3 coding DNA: TGTGCCAGCAGCTTCCCTAACCCGGCAGATACGCAGTATTTT. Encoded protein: CASSFPNPADTQYF.

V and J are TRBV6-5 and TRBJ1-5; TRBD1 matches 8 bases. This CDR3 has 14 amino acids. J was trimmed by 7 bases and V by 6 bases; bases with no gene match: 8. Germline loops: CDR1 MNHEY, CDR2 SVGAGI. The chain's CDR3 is CASRPTGGRQPQHF. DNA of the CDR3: TGTGCCAGCAGACCTACAGGGGGGAGGCAGCCCCAGCATTTT.

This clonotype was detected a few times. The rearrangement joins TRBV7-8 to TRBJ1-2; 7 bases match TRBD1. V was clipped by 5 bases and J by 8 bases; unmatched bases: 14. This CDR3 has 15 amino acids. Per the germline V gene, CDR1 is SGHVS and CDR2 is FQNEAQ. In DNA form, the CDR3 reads TGTGCCAGCAGCACCGGGACAGAGATCTATGGCGGCTACACCTTC. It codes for CASSTGTEIYGGYTF.